This T cell receptor beta chain was captured in a study of T cells after yellow fever vaccination (dated by TCRdb to between 2018 and 2021). With regard to the full study: Libraries from fractions with low cell numbers were prepared with the SMART-Seq v4 Ultra Low Input RNA kit. To follow T-cell clones before and after primary and booster YFV17D yellow fever vaccination, bulk TCR alpha and beta repertoires were sequenced over time. Two healthy male donors, one aged 18 to 29 and one aged 30 to 40 years, made up the cohort. Blood was collected at multiple timepoints before and after primary and secondary immunization, and bulk PBMC replicates and cell subsets were isolated.

CDR1 SGHTA and CDR2 FQGNSA are derived from the germline V gene. Trimming leaves V shorter by 8 bases and J shorter by 7 bases, with the junction holding 4 bases beyond the gene matches. The CDR3 spans 12 residues, from the cysteine through the phenylalanine. Of the read, only the CDR3 DNA is kept; its 36 bases are in frame from base 1. Read against the paper, the sample's treatment or condition label means: live attenuated yellow fever vaccine strain. A standard Ficoll-Paque protocol was used to isolate PBMCs from peripheral blood. Dynabeads CD4 and CD8 positive selection kits were used to isolate the CD4 and CD8 T-cell fractions. TriZol was used to extract RNA from bulk PBMCs, from CD4 and CD8 fractions, and from dextramer-positive and dextramer-negative fractions. Sequencing took place on an Illumina NovaSeq 6000. TCR cDNA was made using 5'RACE template switching, a step that added a universal primer site and unique molecular identifiers. Priming for cDNA synthesis came from both the TCR alpha and TCR beta constant segments. Library amplification used two PCR steps, and the second PCR step added sample barcodes and sequencing adapters. Sequencing of the libraries was done on either Illumina HiSeq 2500 (2x100 bp) or NovaSeq (2x150 bp). As for the original processing: MIGEC was used to demultiplex reads and collapse the reads into UMI consensus sequences, and MiXCR was used for V(D)J alignment. Vaccine-responding clonotypes were defined with edgeR using replicate PBMC samples, requiring FDR below 0.01 and a log2 fold change above 5 up to day 15. Each bulk clonotype received a CD4 or CD8 identity based on whether the sequenced CD4 or CD8 repertoire contained that clonotype at higher abundance. The public reads were reprocessed in TCRdb via fastp at Q25 and MiXCR, keeping in-frame beta chains. Rows with one shared CDR3 protein collapse into an entry with the most common genes and DNA. TCRdb's processing, not the authors' own work, is the source of the V and J calls. The sample table holds some 300,000 distinct CDR3 sequences, of which 8.7% were seen once. Around 3.3% of the sample goes to the ten largest clones.

This clonotype was seen many times. This receptor's antigen is unknown. Base qualities are not at hand, and no much larger clone is one base apart. The investigation overall reported the following: After the booster, most of the clones that had expanded following primary vaccination were detected again (just under 97% of CD4 and around nine tenths of CD8), which suggests that memory was broadly maintained. FACS-sorted repertoires could contain abundant contaminating clonotypes from the bulk population, so computational filtering was required. The secondary T-cell response was found to be weaker but faster than the primary response, with a peak reached on day 5 rather than on day 15. A small fraction of clonotypes showed up in both the CD4 and CD8 compartments, probably as a result of convergent recombination. Because only two donors were included in the study, the extent to which the findings can be generalized is limited.

The sample consisted of CD4+ T cells sorted from PBMCs, taken 5 days after the yellow fever booster vaccination. Recombination joined TRBV7-2 with TRBJ2-1; TRBD1 agrees with 8 junctional bases. This TCR was sampled from a man between 18 and 29 years old who received the YFV17D yellow fever vaccine. The CDR3 in this case is CASGRTGNEQFF. The DNA is TGTGCCAGCGGGCGGACAGGGAATGAGCAGTTCTTC.